The T cell receptor (beta chain) under discussion was sequenced for a study of identical twins. V was cut by 3 bases and J by 2 bases, with 9 bases left in between. Germline V gene sequence: CDR1 LNHNV, CDR2 YYDKDF (reference sequence). This CDR3 contains 14 residues. TCRdb used MiXCR to reprocess the 5' RACE reads, holding one entry per CDR3 protein. The profile shows around 250,000 distinct CDR3 sequences, roughly 13% of them singletons. This clonotype was recorded at least ten times. These same records also appear under a second study, on yellow fever vaccine responses in identical twins.

The chain carries TRBV15 and TRBJ2-3; either TRBD1 or TRBD2 may fit D (5 bases each). This clonotype was sampled from a young woman in good health. Sequences were obtained from memory (CD45RO+) T cells sorted from blood. The CDR3 nucleotides read TGTGCCACCAGCAGGTACGGGACCACAGATACGCAGTATTTT. This encodes CATSRYGTTDTQYF.